This T cell receptor (beta chain) was sequenced during a study of blood T cells in healthy people across ages. The use of a sample-barcoded 5' primer and a J-beta primer mix characterized a second PCR of roughly 7 to 11 cycles. A single record per CDR3 protein comes from TCRdb applying MiXCR to the 5' RACE reads. The sample has around 800,000 distinct CDR3 sequences; about half are singletons. Healthy Caucasian individuals from Russia aged about 6 to 95 were enrolled as donors. Trimming took 5 bases from V and 2 from J, leaving 17 bases between them. From germline, CDR1 is DFQATT and CDR2 SNEGSKA (reference sequence). There are 15 residues in the CDR3.

This sequence was found in an elderly man in good health. Sequenced input: blood. The V call is TRBV20-1, the J call TRBJ2-3; perhaps TRBD1 as D (7 bases). CDR3 nucleotides: TGCAGTGCTTGGAGGGGACAGATCTTCACAGATACGCAGTATTTT. It translates to CSAWRGQIFTDTQYF.